The clone carrying this T cell receptor (beta chain) was observed a few times. The data originate from a study of blood T cell repertoires in COVID-19. The overall study: Collection of acute and convalescent COVID-19 samples took place in the United States, Italy and Spain. In each case, the material was cDNA or gDNA derived from T cells, B-cell-depleted T cells, or PBMCs.

In the original analysis: Cell counts per sample came from amplifying reference gene primers. Clones were read by immunoSEQ multiplex PCR, and TCRdb kept only the in-frame ones, dropping some. V, J and clone size were drawn from that table, and D and trimming were deduced from the DNA. The sample gives 150,000 or so clones, about four fifths of which show up once; more than 7% is in the top ten. The CDR3 sequence is 15 residues long. V lost 0 bases and J lost 5; bases outside the gene matches: 5. Germline V lookup: CDR1 SGHNT, CDR2 YYREEE (reference sequence). Sequenced input: peripheral blood. This TCR was recovered from a woman aged 60-75 years with COVID-19, enrolled during active disease. The V and J genes are TRBV5-4 and TRBJ2-7; 10 nucleotides line up with TRBD1. The CDR3 DNA follows: TGTGCCAGCAGCTTGGCCGGGACAGGGGTCGACGAGCAGTACTTC. This translates into CASSLAGTGVDEQYF. Combining the CDR3 with reference TRBV5-4 and TRBJ2-7 gives the whole variable domain ETGVTQSPTHLIKTRGQQVTLRCSSQSGHNTVSWYQQALGQGPQFIFQYYREEENGRGNFPPRFSGLQFPNYSSELNVNALELDDSALYLCASSLAGTGVDEQYFGPGTRLTVT.